This TCR beta chain comes out of a study of beta chain features in type 1 diabetes (dated by TCRdb to the late 2010s). For the wider study: Patients and healthy donors did not differ in mean age, gender distribution, total cell number or subset yield. In the study, recently diagnosed type 1 diabetes patients and matched healthy donors were compared on the TCRB repertoires of their sorted circulating CD4+ T cell subsets. A total of over 90,000,000 sorted cells were examined across all samples, and a strong correlation was observed between cell number per subset and RNA yield. Regulatory and stem cell-like memory subsets were obtained from only 8 patients and about eight healthy donors, while naive and central memory subsets were obtained from all 30 or so donors. Paper-wide results and their limitations: In all four CD4+ subsets, TCRB CDR3 length was moderately but significantly shorter in type 1 diabetes patients. Naive, central memory and regulatory TCRB repertoires appeared to be more alike among patients than among healthy donors. HLA sub-analyses involved small numbers of individuals, so any influence of HLA type on TCRB rearrangement remained unresolved. Shorter templates might have been favored by PCR, but patient and control samples were amplified and corrected together, so both groups would have been affected equally by any skew. Patients with type 1 diabetes made fewer insertions and deleted more nucleotides at VDJ recombination sites, implying thymic rearrangement abnormalities. Because cDNA rather than genomic DNA was sequenced, highly expressing activated cells could have been over-represented, although no difference in activation and CD3 levels was found between groups.

Each donor gave one peripheral blood draw, averaging approximately 110 mL, which was collected into heparinised tubes. A BD FACSAria II was used to sort naive, central memory, regulatory and stem cell-like memory CD4+ T cells with a panel that included CD45RO, CCR7, CD25, CD127, CD95 and CD27. All sorted populations exceeded 95% purity. PBMCs were separated immediately by Lymphoprep density gradient centrifugation and were stained directly, without being cultured. So that batch effects would be minimized, each experiment stained and sorted samples in pairs, pairing one healthy donor with one patient. With regard to this clone: This receptor's antigen is unknown. Per-base qualities were not stored, and no clone one base away is much larger.

The High Capacity cDNA Reverse Transcription Kit was used to reverse transcribe all of the isolated RNA, meaning that expressed TCRB transcripts were what got sequenced. Deep immunoSEQ sequencing was applied to naive, central memory and regulatory T cell samples, giving an average of around 4 million total reads per sample. Sorted cells were lysed in RLT buffer, and RNA was extracted using DNase-treated RNeasy Micro or Mini kits according to cell number. To prevent cross-contamination, every cell subset was processed on its own, while patient and healthy donor samples were processed together. The immunoSEQ multiplex PCR was used to amplify TCRB sequences from cDNA, generating 87-bp fragments that spanned the CDR3 region. The amplicons were sequenced using the Illumina HiSeq platform. The paper's data handling went like this. Synthetic template baselines were used to correct PCR bias computationally, reads within Hamming distance 2 were collapsed, and singletons that could not be merged were discarded. Reads were aligned against IMGT to assign V, D and J genes, CDR3 length and insertions or deletions at six rearrangement sites. Within each subset, clonotype counts were normalized to sorted cell number, and only after that were true diversity and Gini coefficients computed with the tcR R package. Repertoire sharing was quantified using the overlap coefficient calculated on TCRB nucleotide sequences. In TCRdb, the immuneACCESS table is reduced to in-frame sequences with V and J assigned. These tables do not hold every clone; where another copy was compared, an unresolved V gene accounts for under half, and the others remain unexplained. V, J and clone size are taken as reported in that table, and D and trimming were inferred from the DNA itself. The sample yields 300,000 to 400,000 clones; roughly 8.8% were counted once. Jointly, the top ten make up 0.9% to 1.1% of the sample.

V is pared back by 6 bases and J by 1 base, with 12 bases lying between the germline termini. Measured from the cysteine to the phenylalanine, the CDR3 is 14 residues long. The only DNA kept is the CDR3, 42 bases in frame from the first base. CDR1 and CDR2 are read off the germline V gene as MNHEY and SVGAGI. The clonotype comes from a man aged 25 to 40 with type 1 diabetes. The chain is assembled from TRBV6-5 and TRBJ1-1, with the D gene uncertain. Material for sequencing was central memory CD4+ T cells from blood. The DNA reads as follows: TGTGCCAGCAGGGCCTTTGATTCGAACACTGAAGCTTTCTTT. Its product reads: CASRAFDSNTEAFF.